This T cell receptor (beta chain) was obtained from a study of cytomegalovirus exposure and HLA in healthy donors. Looking at the study overall: From HLA-typed donors, an early data release held roughly 80 million unique TCRs.

PCR was performed using 60 Vbeta and 13 Jbeta primers. Assay used: immunoSEQ multiplex PCR; TCRdb lists only in-frame clones, some missing. The table lists 85,000 to 100,000 clones, approximately 84% of them singletons. The CDR3 totals 14 residues. Germline CDR1 MDHEN, CDR2 SYDVKM. With 6 bases clipped from V and 4 bases from J, the junction kept 5 bases outside the gene matches. The chain is built from TRBV28 and TRBJ2-7, with 11 bases identical to TRBD2. What was sequenced was PBMCs. The sequence came from a girl aged 2-15 years in good health and CMV-seropositive. This CDR3 reads CASRTSGSAYEQYF. The CDR3 DNA follows: TGTGCCAGCAGAACTAGCGGGAGTGCGTACGAGCAGTACTTC.